This passage covers 13 T cell receptor beta chains from one sample sequenced in a study of blood T cell repertoires in COVID-19 (dated by TCRdb to about 2020). The library was built by means of the immunoSEQ multiplex PCR assay. The clones in this table, taken by TCRdb from immuneACCESS, are in-frame only. Not every clone is retained; where verified, under half of the shortfall comes from an unresolved V gene, and the cause of the rest is unknown. A total of 260,000 or so clones appear in this sample, roughly 87% of them only once. In total, the top ten clones hold 2.5% to 3% of the sample. Sequencing input: PBMCs or T cells enriched from blood (not recorded which). The receptors here all came from a woman between 25 and 40 years old with acute COVID-19.

The J gene is TRBJ2-2, the V gene TRBV5-1; the D is unclear. The germline V gene has CDR1 SGHRS and CDR2 YFSETQ. V lost 7 bases and J 0 bases, leaving 10 bases between the germline ends. The CDR3 has 14 residues. CDR3 nucleotide sequence: TGCGCCAGCGCCGAGACAACGAACACCGGGGAGCTGTTTTTT. It specifies CASAETTNTGELFF.

The CDR3 DNA sequence: TGTGCCAGCAGTCGACAGGGATTAATGAGGCCCCAGCATTTT. Its translation: CASSRQGLMRPQHF. The chain couples TRBV6-5 to TRBJ1-5; TRBD1 matches at 7 bases. The CDR3 has 14 residues. Germline CDR1 and CDR2: MNHEY and SVGAGI. The J segment lost 9 bases and the V segment lost 5 bases, leaving 10 bases of the junction unmatched.

The J gene is TRBJ2-3, the V gene TRBV18, with 8 bases fitting TRBD2. Germline loops: CDR1 KGHSH, CDR2 LQKENI. CDR3 length: 16 residues. Trimming cost V 6 bases and J 1 base; bases outside gene matches: 9. The CDR3 coding sequence is TGTGCCAGCTCGCCTAAGACTAGCGATGGCACAGATACGCAGTATTTT. It translates to CASSPKTSDGTDTQYF. Looking up the rest from reference TRBV18 and TRBJ2-3 gives the full variable domain: NAGVMQNPRHLVRRRGQEARLRCSPMKGHSHVYWYRQLPEEGLKFMVYLQKENIIDESGMPKERFSAEFPKEGPSILRIQQVVRGDSAAYFCASSPKTSDGTDTQYFGPGTRLTVL.

J is TRBJ1-6 and V is TRBV5-4, with D perhaps matching TRBD1 (5 bases). The CDR3 extends over 15 amino acids. The ends were cut back, 0 bases at V and 8 bases at J, with 12 bases in the middle. Germline V gene sequence: CDR1 SGHNT, CDR2 YYREEE (reference sequence). The CDR3 DNA reads TGTGCCAGCAGCTTGGGCCAGGGCCTTGATTCACCCCTCCACTTT. Translation gives CASSLGQGLDSPLHF. Using reference TRBV5-4 and TRBJ1-6 for the parts outside the CDR3, the full variable domain is ETGVTQSPTHLIKTRGQQVTLRCSSQSGHNTVSWYQQALGQGPQFIFQYYREEENGRGNFPPRFSGLQFPNYSSELNVNALELDDSALYLCASSLGQGLDSPLHFGNGTRLTVT.

CDR3 nucleotide sequence: TGTGCCAGTAGTATAGGAAGGGGGAGCGAGCAGTACTTC. Protein: CASSIGRGSEQYF. This sequence joins TRBV19 and TRBJ2-7; TRBD1 is a possible D gene (6 bases). Germline V gene data show CDR1 as LNHDA and CDR2 as SQIVND (reference sequence). V dropped 1 base and J dropped 6 bases, with 10 bases sitting between them. This CDR3 contains 13 residues.

This chain uses TRBV18 with TRBJ1-5, with TRBD1 identical over 8 bases. The CDR3 consists of 14 residues. Germline CDR1 KGHSH, CDR2 LQKENI. Losses at the gene ends were 5 bases for V and 5 bases for J; bases not matched to a gene: 5. CDR3 amino acids: CASSANRGDQPQHF. CDR3 nucleotide sequence: TGTGCCAGCTCAGCAAACAGGGGGGATCAGCCCCAGCATTTT.

The J gene is TRBJ1-2, the V gene TRBV3-1 (or the pseudogene TRBV3-2), with 8 bases lining up with TRBD1. Germline V gives CDR1 LGHDT, CDR2 YNNKEL (reference sequence). This CDR3 contains 15 residues. V lost 1 base to trimming and J lost 6 bases; unmatched junction nucleotides: 7. CDR3 sequence (DNA): TGTGCCAGCAGCCAAGCTAGACAGGGGCTGGATGGCTACACCTTC. This encodes CASSQARQGLDGYTF.

The chain has TRBV7-9 and TRBJ1-6; a possible D gene is TRBD1 (5 bases). The CDR3 loop spans 14 amino acids. CDR1 SEHNR and CDR2 FQNEAQ come from the germline V gene (reference sequence). Trimming stripped 5 bases from V and 7 bases from J, with 12 bases between. CDR3 amino acids: CASSHGAGNSPLHF. The CDR3 DNA reads as TGTGCCAGCAGCCACGGGGCGGGGAATTCACCCCTCCACTTT.

This clone showed up just once. The gene calls are TRBV15 and TRBJ1-3; D may be TRBD1 (6 bases). The germline V gene encodes CDR1 LNHNV and CDR2 YYDKDF (reference sequence). Trimming pared 0 bases from V and 0 bases from J, leaving 9 bases between. The CDR3 length is 16 residues. The CDR3 nucleotides are TGTGCCACCAGCAGAGACGCAGGGGTCTCTGGAAACACCATATATTTT. Translation gives CATSRDAGVSGNTIYF.

The chain has TRBV5-1 and TRBJ1-2; 10 bases map to TRBD1. The CDR3 has 16 residues. CDR1 and CDR2 from the germline V gene are SGHRS and YFSETQ. J was trimmed by 4 bases and V by 3 bases; bases with no gene match: 9. DNA of the CDR3: TGCGCCAGCAGCTCAACCGGGACAGGGGTTCTCTATGGCTACACCTTC. Translated: CASSSTGTGVLYGYTF.

The rearrangement uses TRBV7-9 and TRBJ2-7, with a possible D match to TRBD2 (6 bases). The CDR3 loop spans 17 amino acids. Germline values: CDR1 SEHNR, CDR2 FQNEAQ (reference sequence). The V end was cut by 4 bases, the J end by 1 base, with 20 bases between. Here the CDR3 DNA reads TGTGCCAGCAGCTCCGTCCGATCGGGGGTCGCATCCTACGAGCAGTACTTC. Translating gives CASSSVRSGVASYEQYF.

This chain joins TRBV7-9 and TRBJ2-2; perhaps TRBD1 as D (6 bases). V lost 6 bases, J lost 4 bases, and 18 bases lay in between. CDR3 size: 16 residues. Germline V lookup: CDR1 SEHNR, CDR2 FQNEAQ (reference sequence). This chain's CDR3 is CASRIKGGSSTGELFF. Here the CDR3 DNA reads TGTGCCAGCAGAATCAAAGGGGGATCGAGCACCGGGGAGCTGTTTTTT.

The chain combines TRBV5-1 with TRBJ2-1; 7 nucleotides agree with TRBD1. Trimming cost V 8 bases and J 3 bases; bases outside gene matches: 5. This CDR3 is 13 amino acids long. From germline, CDR1 is SGHRS and CDR2 YFSETQ. The CDR3 nucleotides read TGCGCCAGTACCGGGACAGACTACAATGAGCAGTTCTTC. Translation: CASTGTDYNEQFF.